One and the same sample provided the 27 T cell receptor beta chains below, sequenced in a study of PD-L1 blockade in urothelial cancer. Method: immunoSEQ multiplex PCR; TCRdb's copy keeps in-frame clones and lacks some. The data show about 120,000 clones, with around 89% seen just once and roughly 1.7% held by the top ten. Time point specified: peripheral blood 6 weeks after treatment start. The sample consisted of PBMCs, taken around atezolizumab (anti-PD-L1) treatment. These receptors all stem from a man in his sixties with urothelial cancer.

This sequence joins TRBV11-2 and TRBJ2-1; 9 bases align to TRBD1. Germline loops: CDR1 SGHAT, CDR2 FQNNGV. The CDR3 is 15 residues long. V lost 6 bases and J lost 11; bases outside the gene matches: 14. The CDR3 nucleotides read TGTGCCAGCAGACCACCGGGACAGGGACCCACAAAGCAGTTCTTC. It specifies CASRPPGQGPTKQFF.

V usage is TRBV5-1 and J usage is TRBJ2-1, with 7 bases aligning to TRBD1. Germline V gene data show CDR1 as SGHRS and CDR2 as YFSETQ. This CDR3 spans 16 amino acids. V lost 3 bases and J lost 8; bases outside the gene matches: 14. The CDR3 DNA sequence: TGCGCCAGCAGCTCCGCCGGGACAGCAGTTGTCCATGAGCAGTTCTTC. Residues: CASSSAGTAVVHEQFF.

This rearrangement joins TRBV5-1 to TRBJ2-5; 10 bases are a match to TRBD2. Per germline, CDR1 SGHRS and CDR2 YFSETQ. The V gene end was trimmed by 5 bases and the J gene end by 1 base; junction bases not matched to a gene: 8. The CDR3 is made up of 16 amino acids. CDR3 in DNA: TGCGCCAGCAGACTTCTAGCGGGAGCCCTCCAAGAGACCCAGTACTTC. Translated: CASRLLAGALQETQYF.

This chain uses TRBV27 with TRBJ2-1; tentative D call: TRBD1 (6 bases). Germline V gene data show CDR1 as MNHEY and CDR2 as SMNVEV (reference sequence). This CDR3 comprises 16 residues. V shed 4 bases and J shed 0 bases, with 13 bases lying between them. CDR3 protein: CASSSWGPSSYNEQFF. DNA for the CDR3: TGTGCCAGCAGTTCATGGGGGCCGAGCTCCTACAATGAGCAGTTCTTC.

The genes are TRBV19 and TRBJ2-7; 9 nucleotides match TRBD2. The junction had 7 bases not matched to a gene; V was cut back by 7 bases and J by 6 bases. CDR1 and CDR2 (germline): LNHDA, SQIVND (reference sequence). This CDR3 spans 13 amino acids. The CDR3 spells CASNQAGGSEQYF. CDR3 in DNA: TGTGCCAGTAATCAAGCGGGAGGCTCCGAGCAGTACTTC.

V and J are TRBV7-3 and TRBJ2-5; D possibly corresponds to TRBD2 (6 bases). The CDR3 is 14 residues long. Trimming removed 5 bases from V and 2 bases from J, with 12 bases in between. The germline V gene encodes CDR1 SGHTA and CDR2 FQGTGA. Here the CDR3 reads CASSPGLLQETQYF. CDR3 coding DNA: TGTGCCAGCAGCCCGGGACTGCTGCAAGAGACCCAGTACTTC.

The chain recombines TRBV28 with TRBJ2-1; 9 nucleotides align to TRBD1. V lost 10 bases and J lost 2; bases outside the gene matches: 6. CDR1 and CDR2 (germline): MDHEN, SYDVKM. This CDR3 has 14 residues. CDR3 bases: TGTGCCAACCCTGGGGACAGGGCCTACAATGAGCAGTTCTTC. Translating it yields CANPGDRAYNEQFF.

The CDR3 DNA follows: TGCGCCAGCATTGCGAGACAGGGGGCTAGAAAGGACACCGGGGAGCTGTTTTTT. Amino acid sequence: CASIARQGARKDTGELFF. The V call is TRBV10-2, the J call TRBJ2-2; 10 positions agree with TRBD1. Per the germline V gene, CDR1 is WSHSY and CDR2 is SAAADI. V was clipped by 7 bases and J by 3 bases; unmatched bases: 14. This CDR3 comprises 18 residues.

The rearrangement links TRBV9 to TRBJ2-3; D is unclear. With 3 bases removed from V and 2 bases from J, the gap between germline ends came to 7 bases. This CDR3 is built from 13 residues. Per germline, CDR1 SGDLS and CDR2 YYNGEE. CDR3 coding DNA: TGTGCCAGCAGCGCGTTTTCCACAGATACGCAGTATTTT. Its protein product is CASSAFSTDTQYF.

Written as DNA, the CDR3 is TGTGCCAGCAGCTTAAACCCCTTGGGCAGGGGCAAGTACAATGAGCAGTTCTTC. Residues: CASSLNPLGRGKYNEQFF. The chain combines TRBV7-3 with TRBJ2-1; D is possibly TRBD1 (6 bases). V dropped 1 base and J dropped 4 bases, with 20 bases sitting between them. Germline V gene lookup returns CDR1 SGHTA and CDR2 FQGTGA. The CDR3 is made up of 18 amino acids.

CDR3 in amino acids: CASSPDRVKQYF. The CDR3 coding sequence is TGTGCCAGTAGCCCGGACAGGGTGAAGCAGTACTTC. The chain combines TRBV19 with TRBJ2-7; 8 bases are shared with TRBD1. J lost 8 bases, V lost 6 bases, and 6 bases had no gene match. Germline assignment: CDR1 LNHDA and CDR2 SQIVND (reference sequence). CDR3 length: 12 residues.

V and J are TRBV27 and TRBJ2-7, with D perhaps matching TRBD1 (5 bases). Trimming shortened V by 6 bases and J by 4 bases, and 16 bases separated the two germline ends. The germline CDR1 and CDR2 sequences are MNHEY and SMNVEV (reference sequence). The CDR3 sequence is 14 residues long. This CDR3 reads CASSWDRGAYEQYF. The CDR3 bases are TGTGCCAGCAGCTGGGATAGGGGTGCGTACGAGCAGTACTTC.

This chain joins TRBV19 and TRBJ2-7, with D tentatively TRBD2 (6 bases). Germline V gene lookup returns CDR1 LNHDA and CDR2 SQIVND (reference sequence). V lost 5 bases to trimming and J lost 2 bases, with 13 bases between them. The length of the CDR3 is 14 residues. CDR3: CASSLSGEPYEQYF. In DNA form, the CDR3 reads TGTGCCAGTAGTCTTAGCGGAGAGCCCTACGAGCAGTACTTC.

A few counts support this clone. This chain connects TRBV6-6 to TRBJ1-4; TRBD1 is a possible D gene (6 bases). CDR1 is MNHNY and CDR2 is SVGAGI in the germline V gene (reference sequence). The germline V and J ends were trimmed by 11 bases and 7 bases, with 14 bases remaining between them. The CDR3 loop spans 12 amino acids. DNA for the CDR3: TGTGCCGGAACAGGGATTGGTGAAAAACTGTTTTTT. The encoded protein is CAGTGIGEKLFF.

This rearrangement joins TRBV6-1 to TRBJ2-5, with D tentatively TRBD2 (6 bases). The CDR3 is 13 residues long. Looked up from germline, CDR1 is MNHNS and CDR2 is SASEGT. V dropped 2 bases and J dropped 3 bases, with 7 bases sitting between them. The CDR3: CASSELAEETQYF. In nucleotides, the CDR3 is TGTGCCAGCAGTGAATTAGCGGAAGAGACCCAGTACTTC.

V usage is TRBV27 and J usage is TRBJ2-1; TRBD2 matches 15 bases. The germline V gene encodes CDR1 MNHEY and CDR2 SMNVEV (reference sequence). V lost 4 bases and J lost 9; bases outside the gene matches: 7. The CDR3 runs to 16 residues. CDR3 sequence: CASSSRTSGGASEQFF. CDR3 nucleotide sequence: TGTGCCAGCAGTTCCCGGACTAGCGGGGGGGCATCTGAGCAGTTCTTC.

CDR3 sequence (DNA): TGTGCCAGCAGCTCTAAAGGGGGCAGACCGACCCAAAATTCACCCCTCCACTTT. It translates to CASSSKGGRPTQNSPLHF. The chain carries TRBV7-9 and TRBJ1-6; 7 positions match TRBD1. Germline loops: CDR1 SEHNR, CDR2 FQNEAQ (reference sequence). CDR3 length equals 18 residues. J gave up 7 bases and V 4 bases, and 16 bases lay outside the gene matches.

The chain combines TRBV7-2 with TRBJ2-3, with 11 bases fitting TRBD2. Germline V gene sequence: CDR1 SGHTA, CDR2 FQGNSA. V was pared by 0 bases and J by 4 bases, with 3 bases of the junction left unmatched. This CDR3 has 16 residues. The CDR3 sequence is CASSLAGTSGPDTQYF. In DNA, the CDR3 is TGTGCCAGCAGCTTAGCAGGGACTAGCGGCCCAGATACGCAGTATTTT. The entire variable domain, with the rest obtained from reference TRBV7-2 and TRBJ2-3, is as follows: GAGVSQSPSNKVTEKGKDVELRCDPISGHTALYWYRQSLGQGLEFLIYFQGNSAPDKSGLPSDRFSAERTGGSVSTLTIQRTQQEDSAVYLCASSLAGTSGPDTQYFGPGTRLTVL.

The V call is TRBV6-4, the J call TRBJ1-4; tentatively, D is TRBD1 (5 bases). The germline V gene encodes CDR1 MRHNA and CDR2 SNTAGT. The V gene lost 2 bases and the J gene lost 7 bases, with 14 bases spanning the gap. The CDR3 length is 15 residues. CDR3 sequence (DNA): TGTGCCAGCAGTGACGGGCAGGGTCGGATTGAAAAACTGTTTTTT. This codes for CASSDGQGRIEKLFF.

The chain recombines TRBV4-2 with TRBJ1-2, with 9 bases aligning to TRBD1. Germline V CDR1 and CDR2: LGHNA, YNFKEQ. J gave up 8 bases and V 5 bases, and 9 bases lay outside the gene matches. The CDR3 length is 14 residues. The CDR3 DNA is TGTGCCAGCAGCTCCCGGGACAGGGTGGGAGGCTACACCTTC. The encoded protein is CASSSRDRVGGYTF.

V and J are TRBV21-1 and TRBJ2-1; the table's TRBD1 call for D was not verified on the DNA. TRBV21-1 is a pseudogene locus. This CDR3 has 12 residues. In DNA form, the CDR3 reads TGTGCCAGCAGCAAAGGGCTGTGTGAGCAGTTCTTC. This sequence encodes CASSKGLCEQFF.

CDR3: CASSLEGDTEAFF. CDR3 sequence (DNA): TGTGCCAGCAGCCTTGAGGGGGACACTGAAGCTTTCTTT. J is TRBJ1-1 and V is TRBV7-9, with a possible D match to TRBD1 (6 bases). V lost 5 bases and J lost 3, with 10 bases in between. This CDR3 region has 13 residues. CDR1 is SEHNR, CDR2 FQNEAQ, per germline (reference sequence).

The chain has TRBV5-1 and TRBJ2-7; perhaps TRBD2 as D (6 bases). The CDR3 covers 14 residues. V lost 0 bases to trimming and J lost 3 bases, with 10 bases between them. The germline gives CDR1 SGHRS, CDR2 YFSETQ. The CDR3 reads CASSLAPGDYEQYF. In DNA form, the CDR3 reads TGCGCCAGCAGCTTGGCCCCGGGAGACTACGAGCAGTACTTC. The variable domain in full, completed from reference TRBV5-1 and TRBJ2-7, reads KAGVTQTPRYLIKTRGQQVTLSCSPISGHRSVSWYQQTPGQGLQFLFEYFSETQRNKGNFPGRFSGRQFSNSRSEMNVSTLELGDSALYLCASSLAPGDYEQYFGPGTRLTVT.

The chain combines TRBV9 with TRBJ2-7; 10 positions agree with TRBD1. Germline loops: CDR1 SGDLS, CDR2 YYNGEE. The CDR3 covers 15 residues. With 0 bases clipped from V and 2 bases from J, the junction kept 2 bases outside the gene matches. The CDR3 loop reads CASSVGTGGAYEQYF. The CDR3 nucleotides are TGTGCCAGCAGCGTAGGGACAGGGGGTGCCTACGAGCAGTACTTC.

The rearrangement joins TRBV19 to TRBJ2-1; D not certain. CDR1 is LNHDA and CDR2 is SQIVND in the germline V gene (reference sequence). The CDR3 loop spans 14 amino acids. V dropped 6 bases and J dropped 3 bases, with 12 bases sitting between them. The CDR3, as DNA: TGTGCCAGTAGGATGAGCGCAAACTACAATGAGCAGTTCTTC. This codes for CASRMSANYNEQFF.

The chain links TRBV5-1 to TRBJ2-3; a weak D match, TRBD2 (6 bases). Trimming removed 3 bases from V and 6 bases from J, with 23 bases in between. Germline values: CDR1 SGHRS, CDR2 YFSETQ. This CDR3 is 17 amino acids long. DNA of the CDR3: TGCGCCAGCAGCTCCACCGGGAGTAGGGACGCTATGGATACGCAGTATTTT. This gives the protein CASSSTGSRDAMDTQYF.

The chain joins TRBV18 to TRBJ1-1; tentative D call: TRBD1 (6 bases). Trimming pared 1 base from V and 4 bases from J, leaving 19 bases between. Germline-derived CDR1 and CDR2 are KGHSH and LQKENI. This CDR3 is built from 17 residues. CDR3 bases: TGTGCCAGCTCACCACTCGGACAGACGCTGTTGGGCACTGAAGCTTTCTTT. Encoded protein: CASSPLGQTLLGTEAFF.